The 7 T cell receptor beta chains reported below all come from one sample, sequenced in a study of cytomegalovirus exposure and HLA in healthy donors. Primers included in the PCR were 60 Vbeta and 13 Jbeta primers. Libraries were prepared by immunoSEQ multiplex PCR; TCRdb keeps only in-frame clonotypes and omits some of them. The data contain some 150,000 clones, roughly 87% of them seen just once; the ten biggest clones take up approximately 5.5%. Sequencing was carried out using PBMCs. These TCRs come from a man aged 30 to 39 in good health and CMV-seropositive.

The rearrangement joins TRBV5-1 to TRBJ2-4; perhaps TRBD1 as D (6 bases). The length of the CDR3 is 15 residues. Germline V CDR1 and CDR2: SGHRS, YFSETQ. V lost 2 bases, J lost 0 bases, and 9 bases lay in between. The DNA for the CDR3 is TGCGCCAGCAGCTTAACAGGGATAGCCAAAAACATTCAGTACTTC. It codes for CASSLTGIAKNIQYF.

This chain connects TRBV28 to TRBJ2-7, with a weak D call TRBD2 (5 bases). Germline V CDR1 and CDR2: MDHEN, SYDVKM. This CDR3 contains 12 residues. V dropped 2 bases and J dropped 6 bases, with 8 bases sitting between them. Here the CDR3 DNA reads TGTGCCAGCAGTTTAAGGAGGACCGAGCAGTACTTC. Translating gives CASSLRRTEQYF.

The chain links TRBV6-5 to TRBJ2-3, with TRBD2 matching over 8 bases. CDR3 length: 14 amino acids. V lost 7 bases and J lost 4; bases outside the gene matches: 7. The germline CDR1 and CDR2 sequences are MNHEY and SVGAGI. CDR3 sequence: CASKLTSGADTQYF. CDR3 bases: TGTGCCAGCAAGCTTACTAGCGGAGCAGATACGCAGTATTTT.

The chain recombines TRBV6-5 with TRBJ2-5, with D maybe TRBD1 (8 bases). Near its end, the DNA agrees better with TRBJ2-7, so the J call may be wrong. The CDR3 covers 14 residues. The germline V gene encodes CDR1 MNHEY and CDR2 SVGAGI. This chain's CDR3 is CASSYSDREGEQYF. Written as DNA, the CDR3 is TGTGCCAGCAGTTATTCGGACAGGGAGGGCGAGCAGTACTTC.

The genes are TRBV2 and TRBJ2-3; D might be TRBD2 (5 bases). Per germline, CDR1 SNHLY and CDR2 FYNNEI. The CDR3 contains 17 residues. Deletions cut 7 bases from V and 2 bases from J, with 22 bases between. The CDR3 loop is CASNQRKRRADTDTQYF. DNA for the CDR3: TGTGCCAGCAACCAAAGGAAGCGGCGGGCAGACACAGATACGCAGTATTTT.

Here the CDR3 reads CASSLGIGENTEAFF. CDR3 bases: TGTGCCAGCAGCTTAGGTATCGGGGAGAACACTGAAGCTTTCTTT. J is TRBJ1-1 and V is TRBV7-9; D is unresolved. V lost 1 base, J lost 1 base, and 10 bases lay in between. Germline CDR1 SEHNR, CDR2 FQNEAQ (reference sequence). This CDR3 has 15 residues.

A single count supports this clone. V and J are TRBV28 and TRBJ2-3; 7 bases agree with TRBD2. Losses at the gene ends were 3 bases for V and 5 bases for J; bases not matched to a gene: 8. This CDR3 region has 15 residues. Looked up from germline, CDR1 is MDHEN and CDR2 is SYDVKM. CDR3 residues: CASSFGGRAQDTQYF. CDR3 coding DNA: TGTGCCAGCAGTTTCGGAGGGAGGGCCCAAGATACGCAGTATTTT.